The 12 T cell receptor beta chains below were found in one sample sequenced in a study of T cells in Graves' hyperthyroidism and ophthalmopathy. There were TCR beta CDR3 regions amplified from RNA transcripts. The study used the HTBI primer set for a first-round RT-PCR of the TCR CDR3. TCRdb independently ran MiXCR on the multiplex PCR reads; one entry per CDR3 protein. The sample carries approximately 530,000 distinct CDR3 sequences, just under 20% recorded once. Sequenced input: blood. These receptors were obtained from a man between 35 and 55 years old with Graves' ophthalmopathy.

The chain is built from TRBV6-2 or TRBV6-3 and TRBJ2-1, with D perhaps matching TRBD2 (6 bases). Deletions cut 5 bases from V and 8 bases from J, with 22 bases between. Looked up from germline, CDR1 is MNHEY and CDR2 is SVGEGT. The CDR3 sequence is 16 residues long. The CDR3 region is CASSGIPPGTGDEQFF. The CDR3 nucleotides are TGTGCCAGCAGTGGGATACCTCCCGGGACTGGGGATGAGCAGTTCTTC.

V is TRBV5-1 and J is TRBJ1-1; D call uncertain. The CDR3 totals 12 residues. V lost 6 bases and J 1 base, leaving 7 bases between the germline ends. CDR1 SGHRS and CDR2 YFSETQ come from the germline V gene. In DNA, the CDR3 is TGCGCCAGCAAGGAAGGGAACACTGAAGCTTTCTTT. As protein: CASKEGNTEAFF.

The chain recombines TRBV25-1 with TRBJ2-7; possible D gene TRBD2, 6 bases. Germline V gene sequence: CDR1 MGHDK, CDR2 SYGVNS. The CDR3 totals 16 residues. Trimming shortened V by 7 bases and J by 0 bases, and 19 bases separated the two germline ends. Written as DNA, the CDR3 is TGTGCCAGCAAAAGGAGTGGCGGGGCTATCTCCTACGAGCAGTACTTC. It yields the protein CASKRSGGAISYEQYF.

This clonotype was counted only a few times. The genes are TRBV5-8 and TRBJ2-7, with 8 bases fitting TRBD1. Germline V gene lookup returns CDR1 SGHTS and CDR2 YDEGEE. Trimming removed 9 bases from V and 3 bases from J; junction bases left unmatched: 5. This CDR3 has 12 amino acids. The CDR3 nucleotides are TGTGCCACCGTCGACAGGGGCTACGAGCAGTACTTC. Residues: CATVDRGYEQYF.

This clonotype showed up just once. The rearrangement joins TRBV7-6 to TRBJ2-7; 9 bases agree with TRBD1. The length of the CDR3 is 18 residues. V shed 4 bases and J 4 bases; nucleotides not matched to a gene: 17. CDR1 is SGHVS and CDR2 is FNYEAQ in the germline V gene. The CDR3 protein is CASSSWTGDRVRYYEQYF. The CDR3 nucleotides read TGTGCCAGCAGCTCCTGGACAGGGGATAGAGTTCGGTATTACGAGCAGTACTTC. Full variable domain (missing parts from reference TRBV7-6 and TRBJ2-7): GAGVSQSPRYKVTKRGQDVALRCDPISGHVSLYWYRQALGQGPEFLTYFNYEAQQDKSGLPNDRFSAERPEGSISTLTIQRTEQRDSAMYRCASSSWTGDRVRYYEQYFGPGTRLTVT.

As for this clonotype: A much larger clone lies a single base off, so this may be a read error. This chain uses TRBV4-2 with TRBJ2-7; D uncertain. Trimming took 1 base from V and 8 from J, leaving 21 bases between them. This CDR3 region has 16 residues. Germline loops: CDR1 LGHNA, CDR2 YNFKEQ. The CDR3 sequence is CASSQGDLDPGKKQYF. CDR3 coding DNA: TGTGCCAGCAGCCAAGGAGACCTGGACCCAGGAAAAAAGCAGTACTTC.

This clonotype was observed many times. V is TRBV7-2 and J is TRBJ1-1; perhaps TRBD1 as D (5 bases). Germline-derived CDR1 and CDR2 are SGHTA and FQGNSA. V was shortened by 1 base and J by 7 bases, with 10 bases between the two germline ends. The CDR3 runs 13 residues. The chain's CDR3 is CASSLDPGGEAFF. DNA for the CDR3: TGTGCCAGCAGCTTAGACCCCGGGGGTGAAGCTTTCTTT.

This clonotype was observed a handful of times. The chain links TRBV7-8 to TRBJ1-6, with 9 bases aligning to TRBD1. The germline V gene encodes CDR1 SGHVS and CDR2 FQNEAQ. There are 15 residues in the CDR3. Germline trimming cut 5 bases from V and 6 bases from J; bases unmatched to any gene: 5. The CDR3 nucleotides read TGTGCCAGCAGCCGGGGACAGGGTAGTAATTCACCCCTCCACTTT. Translated: CASSRGQGSNSPLHF.

This chain uses TRBV20-1 with TRBJ2-7; 8 nucleotides line up with TRBD1. Germline V gene lookup returns CDR1 DFQATT and CDR2 SNEGSKA (reference sequence). V lost 6 bases, J lost 0 bases, and 13 bases stayed unmatched. This CDR3 spans 16 amino acids. CDR3 amino acids: CSAGGNRGTGSYEQYF. The CDR3 region has the DNA TGCAGTGCGGGGGGTAACAGGGGGACTGGCTCCTACGAGCAGTACTTC.

This clonotype was observed at least ten times. The chain links TRBV2 to TRBJ1-1; D not resolved. Germline CDR1 is SNHLY and CDR2 is FYNNEI. V lost 3 bases, J lost 6 bases, and 14 bases lay in between. This CDR3 region has 14 residues. CDR3 bases: TGTGCCAGCAGTGAGGCGGGGAGGGAGGCTGAAGCTTTCTTT. Translation: CASSEAGREAEAFF.

The gene calls are TRBV27 and TRBJ2-5, with unresolved D. There are 14 residues in the CDR3. In germline, CDR1 is MNHEY, CDR2 SMNVEV (reference sequence). V dropped 6 bases and J dropped 2 bases, with 13 bases sitting between them. CDR3 coding DNA: TGTGCCAGCAGCTCGACCCGAACTCAAGAGACCCAGTACTTC. Translation: CASSSTRTQETQYF.

This clonotype has more than one count but fewer than ten. The V gene is TRBV30, the J gene TRBJ1-3; D unclear. This CDR3 is 12 amino acids long. V was clipped by 3 bases and J by 4 bases, with 7 bases between them. The germline CDR1 and CDR2 sequences are GTSNPN and SVGIG (reference sequence). The CDR3 loop reads CAWRYSGNTIYF. CDR3 DNA: TGTGCCTGGAGGTATTCAGGAAACACCATATATTTT.